This T cell receptor beta chain was identified in a study of T cells in Graves' hyperthyroidism and ophthalmopathy. Amplified TCR beta CDR3 regions derived from RNA transcripts. The HTBI primer set served for first-round RT-PCR of the TCR CDR3. TCRdb independently ran MiXCR on the multiplex PCR reads; one entry per CDR3 protein. Of 370,000 or so distinct CDR3 sequences listed, approximately 13% were seen once; the top ten hold around 21%. General study points: Most clonotypes that expanded in the thyroid above 0.001 also showed up in blood.

This CDR3 comprises 12 residues. The germline V gene encodes CDR1 SGHRS and CDR2 YFSETQ. V was cut by 4 bases and J by 3 bases, with 6 bases left in between. Blood was drawn at first hyperthyroidism diagnosis, before any ophthalmopathy symptoms. Many counts were recorded for this clonotype. What it binds is unknown. The specimen was blood. This chain joins TRBV5-1 and TRBJ2-3; D is uncertain. The receptor was isolated from a young man with Graves' hyperthyroidism that later progressed to Graves' ophthalmopathy. CDR3 in amino acids: CASSQQTDTQYF. In DNA, the CDR3 is TGCGCCAGCAGCCAACAAACAGATACGCAGTATTTT.